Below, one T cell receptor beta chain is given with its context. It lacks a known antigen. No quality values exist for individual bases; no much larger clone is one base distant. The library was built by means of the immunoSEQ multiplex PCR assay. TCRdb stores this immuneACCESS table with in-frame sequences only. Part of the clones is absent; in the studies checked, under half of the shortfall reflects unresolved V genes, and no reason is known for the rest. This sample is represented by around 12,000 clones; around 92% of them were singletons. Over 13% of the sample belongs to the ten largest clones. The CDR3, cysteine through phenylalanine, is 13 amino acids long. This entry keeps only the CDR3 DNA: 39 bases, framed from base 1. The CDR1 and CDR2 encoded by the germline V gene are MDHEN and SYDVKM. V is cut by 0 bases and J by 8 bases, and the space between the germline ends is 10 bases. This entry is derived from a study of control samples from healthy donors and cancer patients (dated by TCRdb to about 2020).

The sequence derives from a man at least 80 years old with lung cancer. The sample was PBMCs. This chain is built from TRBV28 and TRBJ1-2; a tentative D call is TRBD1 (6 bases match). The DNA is TGTGCCAGCAGTTTATGGGGGGCCAGGGGCTACACCTTC. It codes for CASSLWGARGYTF.